Presented here are 24 T cell receptor beta chains from one specimen sequenced in a study of cytomegalovirus exposure and HLA in healthy donors. The study ran its PCR with 60 Vbeta and 13 Jbeta primers. Here immunoSEQ multiplex PCR was the method, and the copy in TCRdb shows in-frame clones only, minus some. The data hold roughly 150,000 clones, with roughly 85% observed a single time. What was sequenced was PBMCs. All receptors derive from a male donor in good health and CMV-seronegative.

The chain's CDR3 is CASSPEGGQGLAFF. Written as DNA, the CDR3 is TGTGCCAGCAGTCCCGAGGGCGGACAGGGGCTCGCTTTCTTT. V and J are TRBV25-1 and TRBJ1-1; 9 bases agree with TRBD1. There are 14 residues in the CDR3. The V segment lost 5 bases and the J segment 11 bases; nucleotides outside the gene matches: 12. Germline CDR1 MGHDK, CDR2 SYGVNS.

This chain links TRBV19 with TRBJ2-1; D is unclear. Germline-derived CDR1 and CDR2 are LNHDA and SQIVND (reference sequence). V lost 3 bases and J 0 bases, leaving 12 bases between the germline ends. The CDR3 is 16 residues long. The CDR3 region is CASSIPTQYSYNEQFF. CDR3 DNA: TGTGCCAGTAGTATCCCTACTCAATACTCCTACAATGAGCAGTTCTTC.

J is TRBJ2-3 and V is TRBV25-1, with no clear D. The V end lost 5 bases, the J end lost 0 bases, and 15 bases lay between the germline ends. The CDR3 runs to 16 residues. CDR1 MGHDK and CDR2 SYGVNS come from the germline V gene. The CDR3 DNA reads TGTGCCAGCAGTCCAACGCCCAGGATAAGCACAGATACGCAGTATTTT. It is translated as CASSPTPRISTDTQYF.

The rearrangement joins TRBV19 to TRBJ2-2, with a tentative D call TRBD2 (6 bases). The germline V and J ends were trimmed by 5 bases and 6 bases, with 13 bases remaining between them. Germline values: CDR1 LNHDA, CDR2 SQIVND (reference sequence). This CDR3 region has 14 residues. The CDR3: CASSPSWEAGELFF. The DNA for the CDR3 is TGTGCCAGTAGTCCCTCCTGGGAGGCCGGGGAGCTGTTTTTT.

V usage is TRBV9 and J usage is TRBJ2-7, with 10 bases lining up with TRBD2. The CDR3 length is 15 residues. Looked up from germline, CDR1 is SGDLS and CDR2 is YYNGEE. V lost 1 base and J lost 5; bases outside the gene matches: 6. DNA for the CDR3: TGTGCCAGCAGCGTAAGCGAGCGGGAGGGCCACGAGCAGTACTTC. Its translation: CASSVSEREGHEQYF. Looking up the rest from reference TRBV9 and TRBJ2-7 gives the full variable domain: DSGVTQTPKHLITATGQRVTLRCSPRSGDLSVYWYQQSLDQGLQFLIQYYNGEERAKGNILERFSAQQFPDLHSELNLSSLELGDSALYFCASSVSEREGHEQYFGPGTRLTVT.

The chain carries TRBV9 and TRBJ1-2; 11 nucleotides align to TRBD1. Trimming at V came to 3 bases and at J to 4 bases, leaving 5 bases not matched to a gene. The CDR3 spans 15 residues. Germline V lookup: CDR1 SGDLS, CDR2 YYNGEE. Here the CDR3 DNA reads TGTGCCAGCAGCGCCCCGGGACAGGGGGTCTATGGCTACACCTTC. Protein product: CASSAPGQGVYGYTF.

The chain links TRBV19 to TRBJ2-1, with TRBD2 identical over 9 bases. Germline-derived CDR1 and CDR2 are LNHDA and SQIVND (reference sequence). The CDR3 consists of 16 residues. Trimming cost V 4 bases and J 6 bases; bases outside gene matches: 10. The CDR3, as DNA: TGTGCCAGTAGTACAACCTTAGCGGGGGCCCCCAATGAGCAGTTCTTC. Its protein product is CASSTTLAGAPNEQFF.

The rearrangement joins TRBV5-6 to TRBJ2-5; tentative D call: TRBD2 (7 bases). Trimming removed 4 bases at V and 4 bases at J, with 17 bases between. The V gene's germline CDR1 is SGHDT and CDR2 YYEEEE. CDR3 length: 15 residues. This chain's CDR3 is CASSPGTTGIETQYF. CDR3 coding DNA: TGTGCCAGCAGCCCAGGGACTACAGGGATAGAGACCCAGTACTTC.

A single count supports this clone. The genes are TRBV27 and TRBJ2-2; TRBD2 matches 7 bases. Germline trimming cut 3 bases from V and 4 bases from J; bases unmatched to any gene: 5. CDR1 is MNHEY, CDR2 SMNVEV, per germline (reference sequence). CDR3 size: 15 residues. The CDR3 here is CASSFLAESTGELFF. CDR3 nucleotides: TGTGCCAGCAGTTTTCTAGCGGAGTCCACCGGGGAGCTGTTTTTT.

The chain uses TRBV19 and TRBJ2-2; D may be TRBD2 (6 bases). Germline loops: CDR1 LNHDA, CDR2 SQIVND (reference sequence). The V and J ends lost 2 bases and 5 bases respectively, with 12 bases between them. CDR3 length equals 15 residues. CDR3 loop: CASSIIGRSTGELFF. The DNA for the CDR3 is TGTGCCAGTAGTATAATCGGGAGAAGTACCGGGGAGCTGTTTTTT.

The chain carries TRBV23-1 and TRBJ1-4, with D possibly TRBD1 on 5 matching bases. TRBV23-1 belongs to the ORF category, with a function that is uncertain. Trimming pared 4 bases from V and 10 bases from J, leaving 19 bases between. This CDR3 is 15 amino acids long. CDR3 sequence: CASSPYGALGGKLFF. Here the CDR3 DNA reads TGCGCCAGCAGTCCTTACGGGGCGCTGGGGGGAAAACTGTTTTTT.

The CDR3: CASISGGGRGGEQYF. CDR3 coding DNA: TGTGCCAGCATTTCGGGCGGGGGAAGGGGAGGCGAGCAGTACTTC. The chain uses TRBV28 and TRBJ2-7; 7 bases are a match to TRBD2. Unmatched junction bases numbered 15, after V lost 7 bases and J lost 6 bases. Germline CDR1 reads MDHEN; CDR2 reads SYDVKM. The CDR3 covers 15 residues.

The chain recombines TRBV7-6 with TRBJ2-1; 7 nucleotides align to TRBD2. Germline-derived CDR1 and CDR2 are SGHVS and FNYEAQ. The CDR3 totals 14 residues. V was clipped by 8 bases and J by 8 bases; unmatched bases: 12. The CDR3 region is CASEEAGVMDEQFF. In DNA form, the CDR3 reads TGTGCCAGCGAGGAGGCGGGAGTTATGGATGAGCAGTTCTTC.

This chain connects TRBV18 to TRBJ2-7; D may be TRBD1 (6 bases). There are 14 residues in the CDR3. Per germline, CDR1 KGHSH and CDR2 LQKENI. The ends were cut back, 2 bases at V and 0 bases at J, with 8 bases in the middle. CDR3 DNA sequence: TGTGCCAGCTCACCATCAGGGGCCTCCTACGAGCAGTACTTC. Encoded protein: CASSPSGASYEQYF.

The chain carries TRBV5-1 and TRBJ1-2; TRBD1 matches 7 bases. CDR3 length: 15 amino acids. Losses at the gene ends were 0 bases for V and 5 bases for J; bases not matched to a gene: 7. Germline CDR1 is SGHRS and CDR2 is YFSETQ. Here the CDR3 reads CASSLGDSGSYGYTF. CDR3 coding DNA: TGCGCCAGCAGCTTGGGGGACAGCGGGTCGTATGGCTACACCTTC.

CDR3 nucleotide sequence: TGTGCCTGGAGTACGGGAGATGAACAGCCCCAGCATTTT. This codes for CAWSTGDEQPQHF. The chain carries TRBV30 and TRBJ1-5; D gene uncertain. This CDR3 comprises 13 residues. Germline CDR1 GTSNPN, CDR2 SVGIG (reference sequence). V was shortened by 2 bases and J by 7 bases, with 12 bases between the two germline ends.

The chain uses TRBV7-7 and TRBJ2-7; possible D gene TRBD1, 5 bases. Germline V lookup: CDR1 SSHAT, CDR2 FNYEAQ (reference sequence). This CDR3 has 13 amino acids. V lost 0 bases and J lost 7, with 10 bases in between. As DNA, the CDR3 is TGTGCCAGCAGCTTAGCGGGCCAGGGAGAGCAGTACTTC. Protein: CASSLAGQGEQYF.

The chain combines TRBV2 with TRBJ1-2, with 8 bases identical to TRBD1. V trimming: 4 bases; J trimming: 8 bases; junction bases outside the gene matches: 12. In germline, CDR1 is SNHLY, CDR2 FYNNEI. CDR3 length: 15 amino acids. The CDR3 region has the DNA TGTGCCAGCAGTGCCCAGGGGGCGCGGAAACAGGGCTACACCTTC. Translation gives CASSAQGARKQGYTF.

The gene calls are TRBV25-1 and TRBJ1-3; D remains ambiguous. CDR3 length equals 17 residues. Germline V CDR1 and CDR2: MGHDK, SYGVNS. V was shortened by 2 bases and J by 4 bases, with 18 bases between the two germline ends. The CDR3 loop reads CASSETRRRAPGNTIYF. CDR3 sequence (DNA): TGTGCCAGCAGTGAAACCCGGCGGAGGGCTCCCGGAAACACCATATATTTT. Variable domain in full (rest from reference TRBV25-1 and TRBJ1-3): EADIYQTPRYLVIGTGKKITLECSQTMGHDKMYWYQQDPGMELHLIHYSYGVNSTEKGDLSSESTVSRIRTEHFPLTLESARPSHTSQYLCASSETRRRAPGNTIYFGEGSWLTVV.

With regard to this clone: At the DNA level, this CDR3 is encoded by other sequences in the same sample as well. The rearrangement joins TRBV9 to TRBJ2-7, with 12 bases lining up with TRBD2. This CDR3 is 15 amino acids long. J lost 4 bases, V lost 4 bases, and 6 bases had no gene match. Germline loops: CDR1 SGDLS, CDR2 YYNGEE. The CDR3: CASSSRTSGEYEQYF. CDR3 nucleotides: TGTGCCAGCAGCTCCAGGACTAGCGGGGAGTACGAGCAGTACTTC.

The V and J genes are TRBV18 and TRBJ1-2, with D possibly matching TRBD1 (5 bases). Trimming took off 0 bases at V and 5 bases at J, with 13 bases between the two ends. The CDR3 has 15 residues. CDR1 KGHSH and CDR2 LQKENI come from the germline V gene. CDR3 bases: TGTGCCAGCTCACCACCGGGGCAGTACCCATATGGCTACACCTTC. Its protein is CASSPPGQYPYGYTF.

The rearrangement uses TRBV5-6 and TRBJ2-5; 9 bases line up with TRBD2. J lost 5 bases, V lost 2 bases, and 7 bases had no gene match. Germline CDR1 reads SGHDT; CDR2 reads YYEEEE. CDR3 length equals 15 residues. Here the CDR3 DNA reads TGTGCCAGCAGCTTAGGTAGCGGGAGTTGGGAGACCCAGTACTTC. Its translation: CASSLGSGSWETQYF. The full variable domain, with the rest looked up from reference TRBV5-6 and TRBJ2-5, is DAGVTQSPTHLIKTRGQQVTLRCSPKSGHDTVSWYQQALGQGPQFIFQYYEEEERQRGNFPDRFSGHQFPNYSSELNVNALLLGDSALYLCASSLGSGSWETQYFGPGTRLLVL.

This chain joins TRBV2 and TRBJ1-1, with TRBD1 as a possible D gene (5 bases). CDR1 is SNHLY, CDR2 FYNNEI, per germline. The germline V and J ends were trimmed by 0 bases and 6 bases, with 14 bases remaining between them. This CDR3 region has 15 residues. The CDR3 region is CASSEAPGFLPEAFF. CDR3 bases: TGTGCCAGCAGTGAAGCCCCAGGGTTCTTACCTGAAGCTTTCTTT.

This clone was picked up a small number of times. Here the CDR3 reads CASSLGVSGYEQYF. The CDR3 coding sequence is TGTGCCAGCAGCTTAGGGGTCAGCGGTTACGAGCAGTACTTC. The chain employs TRBV7-6 and TRBJ2-7; TRBD2 is a possible D gene (5 bases). Per the germline V gene, CDR1 is SGHVS and CDR2 is FNYEAQ. The germline V and J ends were trimmed by 1 base and 4 bases, with 11 bases remaining between them. This CDR3 has 14 amino acids.